Listed here is a single TCR beta chain. As yet, its antigen is unknown. The entry originates in a study of cytomegalovirus exposure and HLA in healthy donors. Points from the study as a whole: Being productive about 90% or about 30% of the time was typical of most TCR beta V segments in an earlier analysis. Analysis was carried out at a later point, and it linked a missense DCLRE1C variant to TCR beta V- and J-gene trimming.

PCR was performed using 60 Vbeta and 13 Jbeta primers. Profiled with immunoSEQ multiplex PCR; TCRdb holds only in-frame clones, not every one. This sample yields some 130,000 clones, of which 65% to 80% are seen a single time; roughly 4.2% belongs to the top ten. The receptor was derived from a male donor in good health and CMV-seropositive. Sequenced material: PBMCs.

The DNA of the CDR3 is TGTGCCAGCAGGGGCGACAGGGTAACAGATCAGCCCCAGCATTTT. This encodes CASRGDRVTDQPQHF. This rearrangement joins TRBV2 to TRBJ1-5, with TRBD1 matching 7 bases. The CDR3 loop spans 15 amino acids. CDR1 is SNHLY, CDR2 FYNNEI, per germline. V gave up 6 bases and J gave up 5 bases; unmatched junction bases: 10.